The clone carrying this TCR beta chain was recorded a few times. The antigen remains unidentified. With 2 bases removed from V and 0 bases from J, the gap between germline ends came to 8 bases. From germline, CDR1 is GTSNPN and CDR2 SVGIG (reference sequence). The CDR3 runs 14 residues. The sample comes from a study of radiation and T cells in renal cell carcinoma. The study's findings and limits: Only small tumor regions of about 0.97 g were sampled.

TCRdb's table, derived via immunoSEQ multiplex PCR, lists solely in-frame clones and lacks some. The table includes fewer than 9,000 clones, about 61% detected once. Described treatment: treatment-naive control, cytoreductive nephrectomy. Control tumors came from treatment-naive patients without prior radiation. The patient's renal cell carcinoma had clear cell pathology. The sample here was tumor tissue, taken from a patient whose treatment was nephrectomy without radiotherapy. V is TRBV30 and J is TRBJ1-5; D is ambiguous. The sequence was collected from a woman aged 70-85 years with renal cell carcinoma. CDR3 in amino acids: CAWSSGGSNQPQHF. DNA of the CDR3: TGTGCCTGGAGTTCGGGTGGTAGCAATCAGCCCCAGCATTTT.